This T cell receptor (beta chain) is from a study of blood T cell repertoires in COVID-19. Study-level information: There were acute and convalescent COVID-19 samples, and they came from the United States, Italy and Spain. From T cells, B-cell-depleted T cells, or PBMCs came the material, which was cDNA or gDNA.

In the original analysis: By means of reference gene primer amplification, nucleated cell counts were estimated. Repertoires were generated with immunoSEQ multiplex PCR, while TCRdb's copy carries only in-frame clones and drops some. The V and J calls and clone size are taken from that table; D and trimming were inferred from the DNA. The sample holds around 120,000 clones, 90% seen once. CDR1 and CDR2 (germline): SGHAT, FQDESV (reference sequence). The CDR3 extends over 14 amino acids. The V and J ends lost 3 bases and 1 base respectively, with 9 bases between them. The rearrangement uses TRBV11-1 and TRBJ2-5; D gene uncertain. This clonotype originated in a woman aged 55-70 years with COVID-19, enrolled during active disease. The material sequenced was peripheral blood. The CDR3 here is CASSFGLVQETQYF. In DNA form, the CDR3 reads TGTGCCAGCAGCTTCGGGTTGGTCCAAGAGACCCAGTACTTC. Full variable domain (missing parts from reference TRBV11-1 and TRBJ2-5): EAEVAQSPRYKITEKSQAVAFWCDPISGHATLYWYRQILGQGPELLVQFQDESVVDDSQLPKDRFSAERLKGVDSTLKIQPAELGDSAMYLCASSFGLVQETQYFGPGTRLLVL.